This T cell receptor beta chain was documented in a study of vaccination and CD4 T cells after COVID-19. At the level of the study: Post-vaccine specimens were obtained a median around 72 days after dose two (range 14 to 241). Spike peptides, overlapping and drawn from SARS-CoV-2, HCoV-NL63, HCoV-OC43 and HCoV-229E, were used to stimulate cells.

V was cut by 7 bases and J by 6 bases, with 11 bases left in between. The CDR3 consists of 12 residues. Germline V lookup: CDR1 SNHLY, CDR2 FYNNEI. As to treatment: roughly 11-day PBMC culture with coronavirus spike peptide pools or control peptides (ViraFEST assay). The Oncomine TCR Beta short-read assay was applied to DNA of cultured CD4+ T cells. TCRdb re-called the PCR reads through MiXCR, storing one row per CDR3 protein. The sample holds more than 5,500 distinct CDR3 sequences, 50% to 70% seen once. Comments on this clonotype: Its antigen is undetermined.

Sequencing used CD4+ T cells from blood, cultured in vitro. This TCR was recovered from a human donor who had recovered from COVID-19. The chain employs TRBV2 and TRBJ2-3, with D possibly called TRBD1 or TRBD2 (5 bases each). The CDR3 coding sequence is TGTGCCAGCATGGGGGAATCCGATACGCAGTATTTT. Protein product: CASMGESDTQYF.